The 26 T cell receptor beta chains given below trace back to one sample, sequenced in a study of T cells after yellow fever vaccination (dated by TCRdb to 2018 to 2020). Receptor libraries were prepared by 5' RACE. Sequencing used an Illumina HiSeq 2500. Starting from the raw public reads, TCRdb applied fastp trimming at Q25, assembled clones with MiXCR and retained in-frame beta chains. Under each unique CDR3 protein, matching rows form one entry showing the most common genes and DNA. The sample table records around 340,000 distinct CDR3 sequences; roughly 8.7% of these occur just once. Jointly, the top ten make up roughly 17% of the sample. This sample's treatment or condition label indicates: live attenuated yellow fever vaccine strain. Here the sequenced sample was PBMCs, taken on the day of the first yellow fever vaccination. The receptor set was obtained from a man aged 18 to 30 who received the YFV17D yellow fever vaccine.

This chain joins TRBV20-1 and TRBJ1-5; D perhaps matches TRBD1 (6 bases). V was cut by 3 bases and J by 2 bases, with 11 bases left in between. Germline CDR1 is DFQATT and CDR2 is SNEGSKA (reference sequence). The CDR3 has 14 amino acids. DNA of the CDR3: TGCAGTGCTAGGAGGGACATGGGCAATCAGCCCCAGCATTTT. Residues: CSARRDMGNQPQHF.

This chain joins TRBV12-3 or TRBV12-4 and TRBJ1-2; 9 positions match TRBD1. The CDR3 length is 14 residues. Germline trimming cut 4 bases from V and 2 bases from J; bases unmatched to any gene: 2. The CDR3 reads CASSYRGQNYGYTF. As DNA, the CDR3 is TGTGCCAGCAGTTACAGGGGGCAGAACTATGGCTACACCTTC.

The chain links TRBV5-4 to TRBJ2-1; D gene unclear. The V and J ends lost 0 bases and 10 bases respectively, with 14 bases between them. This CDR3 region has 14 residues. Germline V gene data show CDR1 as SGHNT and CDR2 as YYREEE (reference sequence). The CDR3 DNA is TGTGCCAGCAGCTTGGCCGGCCCATTAATAGAGCAGTTCTTC. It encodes CASSLAGPLIEQFF.

The CDR3 DNA sequence: TGCGCCAGCAGCTCCCCGGGGGGAGCCTTCGAAGCTTTCTTT. Translation: CASSSPGGAFEAFF. The chain carries TRBV5-1 and TRBJ1-1; D is perhaps TRBD1 (5 bases). The CDR3 loop spans 14 amino acids. Looked up from germline, CDR1 is SGHRS and CDR2 is YFSETQ. V lost 3 bases, J lost 8 bases, and 17 bases lay in between.

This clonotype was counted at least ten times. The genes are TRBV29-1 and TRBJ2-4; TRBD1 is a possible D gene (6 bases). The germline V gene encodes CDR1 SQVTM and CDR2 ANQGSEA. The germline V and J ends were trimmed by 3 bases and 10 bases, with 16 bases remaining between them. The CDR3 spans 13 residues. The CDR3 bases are TGCAGCGTTGAGATGGGGGCCTCGGGTATTCAGTACTTC. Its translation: CSVEMGASGIQYF. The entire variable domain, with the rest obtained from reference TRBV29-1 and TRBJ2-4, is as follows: SAVISQKPSRDICQRGTSLTIQCQVDSQVTMMFWYRQQPGQSLTLIATANQGSEATYESGFVIDKFPISRPNLTFSTLTVSNMSPEDSSIYLCSVEMGASGIQYFGAGTRLSVL.

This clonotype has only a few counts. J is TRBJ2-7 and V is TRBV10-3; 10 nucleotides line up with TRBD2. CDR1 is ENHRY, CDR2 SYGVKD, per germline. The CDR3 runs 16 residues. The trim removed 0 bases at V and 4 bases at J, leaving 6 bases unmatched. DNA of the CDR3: TGTGCCATCAGTGAGTCGACGGCTAGCGGGGGTTACGAGCAGTACTTC. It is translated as CAISESTASGGYEQYF.

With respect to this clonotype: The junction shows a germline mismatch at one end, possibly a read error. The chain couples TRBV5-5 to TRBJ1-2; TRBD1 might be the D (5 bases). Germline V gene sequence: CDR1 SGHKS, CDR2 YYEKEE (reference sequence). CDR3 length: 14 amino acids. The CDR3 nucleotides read TGTGCCAGCAGGTTGGGGGAAGGGGACTATGGCTACACCTTC. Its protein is CASRLGEGDYGYTF. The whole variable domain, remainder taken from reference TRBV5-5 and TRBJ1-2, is DAGVTQSPTHLIKTRGQQVTLRCSPISGHKSVSWYQQVLGQGPQFIFQYYEKEERGRGNFPDRFSARQFPNYSSELNVNALLLGDSALYLCASRLGEGDYGYTFGSGTRLTVV.

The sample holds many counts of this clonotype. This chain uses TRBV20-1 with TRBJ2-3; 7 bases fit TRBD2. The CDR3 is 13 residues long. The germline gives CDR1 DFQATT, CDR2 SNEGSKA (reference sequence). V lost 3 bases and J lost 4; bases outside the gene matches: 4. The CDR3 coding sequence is TGCAGTGCTAGGGGCGGGGGAGCAGATACGCAGTATTTT. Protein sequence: CSARGGGADTQYF.

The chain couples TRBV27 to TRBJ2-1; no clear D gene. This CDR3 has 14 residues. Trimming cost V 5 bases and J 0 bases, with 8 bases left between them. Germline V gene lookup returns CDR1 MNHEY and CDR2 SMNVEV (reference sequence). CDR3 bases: TGTGCCAGCAGTGCCGTAGACTCCTACAATGAGCAGTTCTTC. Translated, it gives CASSAVDSYNEQFF.

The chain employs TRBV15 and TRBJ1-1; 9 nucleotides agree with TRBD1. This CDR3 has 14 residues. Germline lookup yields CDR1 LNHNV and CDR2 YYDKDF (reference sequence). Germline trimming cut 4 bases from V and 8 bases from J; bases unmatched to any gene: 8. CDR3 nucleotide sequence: TGTGCCACCAGCATCTTCCGGGACAGGGAAGAAGCTTTCTTT. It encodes CATSIFRDREEAFF.

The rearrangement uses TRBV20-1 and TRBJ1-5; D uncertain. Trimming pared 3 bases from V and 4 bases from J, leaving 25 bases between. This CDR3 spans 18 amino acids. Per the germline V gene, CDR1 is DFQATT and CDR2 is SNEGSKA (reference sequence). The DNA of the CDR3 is TGCAGTGCTAGCGGAAAGATCGGACCAAGTGGCCTGAATCAGCCCCAGCATTTT. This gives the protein CSASGKIGPSGLNQPQHF.

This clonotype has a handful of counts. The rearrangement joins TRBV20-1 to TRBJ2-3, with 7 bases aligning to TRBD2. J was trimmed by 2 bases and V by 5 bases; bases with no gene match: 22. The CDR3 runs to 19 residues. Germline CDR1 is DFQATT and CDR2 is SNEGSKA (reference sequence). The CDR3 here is CSAEPPFALAEILTDTQYF. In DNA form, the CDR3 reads TGCAGTGCTGAACCCCCTTTCGCCCTAGCGGAGATTCTCACAGATACGCAGTATTTT.

CDR3 in DNA: TGTGCCAGCGGAGGACAGGGGCGCAATCAGCCCCAGCATTTT. Its translation is CASGGQGRNQPQHF. The rearrangement joins TRBV27 to TRBJ1-5, with TRBD1 matching over 9 bases. Losses at the gene ends were 8 bases for V and 2 bases for J; bases not matched to a gene: 4. This CDR3 comprises 14 residues. CDR1 MNHEY and CDR2 SMNVEV come from the germline V gene (reference sequence).

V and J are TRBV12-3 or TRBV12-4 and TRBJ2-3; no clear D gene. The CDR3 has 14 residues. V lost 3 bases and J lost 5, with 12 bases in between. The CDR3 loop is CASSFGPGVDTQYF. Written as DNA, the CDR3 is TGTGCCAGCAGTTTTGGACCTGGCGTAGATACGCAGTATTTT.

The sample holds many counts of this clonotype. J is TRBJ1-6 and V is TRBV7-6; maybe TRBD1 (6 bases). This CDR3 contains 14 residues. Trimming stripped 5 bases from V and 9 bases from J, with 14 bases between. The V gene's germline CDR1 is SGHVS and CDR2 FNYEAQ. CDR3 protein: CASSLRQASSPLHF. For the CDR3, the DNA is TGTGCCAGCAGCCTGCGACAGGCTAGTTCACCCCTCCACTTT. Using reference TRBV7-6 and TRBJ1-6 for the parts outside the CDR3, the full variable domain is GAGVSQSPRYKVTKRGQDVALRCDPISGHVSLYWYRQALGQGPEFLTYFNYEAQQDKSGLPNDRFSAERPEGSISTLTIQRTEQRDSAMYRCASSLRQASSPLHFGNGTRLTVT.

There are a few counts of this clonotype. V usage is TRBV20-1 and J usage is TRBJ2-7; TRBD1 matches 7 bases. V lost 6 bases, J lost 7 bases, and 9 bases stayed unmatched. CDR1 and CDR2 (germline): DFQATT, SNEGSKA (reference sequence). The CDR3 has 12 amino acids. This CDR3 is CSATDRAREQYV. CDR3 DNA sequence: TGCAGTGCGACCGACAGGGCCCGGGAGCAGTACGTC.

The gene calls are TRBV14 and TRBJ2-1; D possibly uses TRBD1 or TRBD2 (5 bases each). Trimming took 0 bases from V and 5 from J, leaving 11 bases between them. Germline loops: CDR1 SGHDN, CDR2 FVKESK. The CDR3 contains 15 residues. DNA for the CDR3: TGTGCCAGCAGCCAAGATTTCGGGGCGCACAATGAGCAGTTCTTC. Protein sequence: CASSQDFGAHNEQFF. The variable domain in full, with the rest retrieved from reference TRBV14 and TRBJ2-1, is EAGVTQFPSHSVIEKGQTVTLRCDPISGHDNLYWYRRVMGKEIKFLLHFVKESKQDESGMPNNRFLAERTGGTYSTLKVQPAELEDSGVYFCASSQDFGAHNEQFFGPGTRLTVL.

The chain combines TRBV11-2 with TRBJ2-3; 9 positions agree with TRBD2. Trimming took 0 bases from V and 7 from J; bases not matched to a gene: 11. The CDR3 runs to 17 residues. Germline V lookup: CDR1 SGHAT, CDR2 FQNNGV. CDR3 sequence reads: CASSLEHPSGDIYTQYF. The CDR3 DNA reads TGTGCCAGCAGCTTAGAGCACCCTAGCGGGGACATCTATACGCAGTATTTT.

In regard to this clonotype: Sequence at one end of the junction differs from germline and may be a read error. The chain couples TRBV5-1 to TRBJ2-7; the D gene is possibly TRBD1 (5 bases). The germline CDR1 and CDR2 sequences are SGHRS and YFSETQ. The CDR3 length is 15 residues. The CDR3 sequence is CASSSRPTDSYKQYF. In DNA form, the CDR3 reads TGCGCCAGCAGCTCCAGACCGACAGATTCCTACAAGCAGTACTTC. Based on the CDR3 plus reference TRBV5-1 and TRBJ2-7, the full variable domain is KAGVTQTPRYLIKTRGQQVTLSCSPISGHRSVSWYQQTPGQGLQFLFEYFSETQRNKGNFPGRFSGRQFSNSRSEMNVSTLELGDSALYLCASSSRPTDSYKQYFGPGTRLTVT.

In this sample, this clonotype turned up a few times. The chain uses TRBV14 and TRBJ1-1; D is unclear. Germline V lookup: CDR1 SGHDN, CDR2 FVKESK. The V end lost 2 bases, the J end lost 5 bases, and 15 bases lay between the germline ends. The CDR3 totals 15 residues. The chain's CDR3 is CASSQSTARRTEAFF. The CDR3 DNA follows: TGTGCCAGCAGCCAATCCACCGCAAGGAGGACTGAAGCTTTCTTT.

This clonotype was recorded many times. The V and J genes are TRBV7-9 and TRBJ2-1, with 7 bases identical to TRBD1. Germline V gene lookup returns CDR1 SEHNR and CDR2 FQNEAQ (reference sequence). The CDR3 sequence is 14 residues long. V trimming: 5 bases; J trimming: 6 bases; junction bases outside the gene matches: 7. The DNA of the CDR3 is TGTGCCAGCAGCCCCCCGGGACAGATCAATGAGCAGTTCTTC. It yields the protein CASSPPGQINEQFF.

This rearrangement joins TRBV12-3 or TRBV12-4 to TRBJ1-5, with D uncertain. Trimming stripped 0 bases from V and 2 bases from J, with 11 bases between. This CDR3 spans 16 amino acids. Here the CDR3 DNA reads TGTGCCAGCAGTTTAGCTCTGAGCTCTGGCAATCAGCCCCAGCATTTT. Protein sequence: CASSLALSSGNQPQHF.

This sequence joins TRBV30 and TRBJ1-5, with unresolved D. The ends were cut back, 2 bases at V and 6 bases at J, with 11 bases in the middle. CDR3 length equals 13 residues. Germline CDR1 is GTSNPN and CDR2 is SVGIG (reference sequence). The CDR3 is CAWSLEDSQPQHF. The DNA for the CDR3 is TGTGCCTGGAGTTTAGAGGATAGTCAGCCCCAGCATTTT.

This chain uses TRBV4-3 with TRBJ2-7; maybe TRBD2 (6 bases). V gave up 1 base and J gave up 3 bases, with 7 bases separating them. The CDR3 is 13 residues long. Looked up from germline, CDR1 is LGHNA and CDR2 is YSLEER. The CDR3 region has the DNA TGCGCCAGCAGCCAAGGGGGGGTCTACGAGCAGTACTTC. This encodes CASSQGGVYEQYF.

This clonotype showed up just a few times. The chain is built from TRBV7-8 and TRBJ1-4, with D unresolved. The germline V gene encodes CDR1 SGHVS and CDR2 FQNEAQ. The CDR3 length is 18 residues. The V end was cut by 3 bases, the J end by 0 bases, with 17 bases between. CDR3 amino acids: CASSLRTSGITTNEKLFF. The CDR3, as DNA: TGTGCCAGCAGCTTGAGAACTAGCGGAATTACAACTAATGAAAAACTGTTTTTT.

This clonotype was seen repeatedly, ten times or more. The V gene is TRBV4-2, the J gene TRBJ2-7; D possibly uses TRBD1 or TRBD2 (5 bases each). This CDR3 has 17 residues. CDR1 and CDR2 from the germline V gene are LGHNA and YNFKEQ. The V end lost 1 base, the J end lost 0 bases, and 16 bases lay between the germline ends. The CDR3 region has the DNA TGTGCCAGCAGCCAAGGAGGGGTAGAACCCCGCTCCTACGAGCAGTACTTC. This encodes CASSQGGVEPRSYEQYF.